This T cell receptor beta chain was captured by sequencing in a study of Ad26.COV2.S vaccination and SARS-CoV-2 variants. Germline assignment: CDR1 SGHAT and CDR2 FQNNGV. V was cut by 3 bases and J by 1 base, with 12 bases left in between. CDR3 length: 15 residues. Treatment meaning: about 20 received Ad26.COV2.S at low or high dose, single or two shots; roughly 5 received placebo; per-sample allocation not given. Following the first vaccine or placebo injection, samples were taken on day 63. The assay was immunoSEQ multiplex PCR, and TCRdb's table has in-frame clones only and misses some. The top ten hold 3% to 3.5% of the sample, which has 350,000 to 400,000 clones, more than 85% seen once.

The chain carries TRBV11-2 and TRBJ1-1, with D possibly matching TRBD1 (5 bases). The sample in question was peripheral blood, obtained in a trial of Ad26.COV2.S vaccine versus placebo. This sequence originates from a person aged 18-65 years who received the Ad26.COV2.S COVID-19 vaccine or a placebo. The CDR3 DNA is TGTGCCAGCAGCTTCGATGGAGGGGAGAACACTGAAGCTTTCTTT. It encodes CASSFDGGENTEAFF. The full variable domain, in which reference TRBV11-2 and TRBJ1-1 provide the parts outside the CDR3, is EAGVAQSPRYKIIEKRQSVAFWCNPISGHATLYWYQQILGQGPKLLIQFQNNGVVDDSQLPKDRFSAERLKGVDSTLKIQPAKLEDSAVYLCASSFDGGENTEAFFGQGTRLTVV.